The 13 T cell receptor beta chains below were found in one sample sequenced in a study of T cells in Graves' hyperthyroidism and ophthalmopathy. TCR beta CDR3 regions were amplified from RNA. RT-PCR in the first round (using the HTBI primer set) targeted the TCR CDR3. One entry per CDR3 protein results from TCRdb running MiXCR on the multiplex PCR reads. The sample includes 400,000 or so distinct CDR3 sequences, about an eighth of them seen just once. The sample taken for sequencing was blood. The receptors were gathered from a man in his fifties with Graves' ophthalmopathy.

At least ten counts were recorded for this clonotype. The chain employs TRBV7-8 and TRBJ2-1; TRBD1 or TRBD2 may be the D gene (5 bases each). Trimming took off 2 bases at V and 2 bases at J, with 13 bases between the two ends. Germline loops: CDR1 SGHVS, CDR2 FQNEAQ. The CDR3 is 16 amino acids. The CDR3 DNA is TGTGCCAGCAGCTTAACGGGGCAGGCTACCTACAATGAGCAGTTCTTC. Amino acid sequence: CASSLTGQATYNEQFF.

The genes are TRBV5-1 and TRBJ1-1, with 10 bases matching TRBD1. The CDR3 is made up of 16 amino acids. Unmatched junction bases numbered 5, after V lost 1 base and J lost 2 bases. From germline, CDR1 is SGHRS and CDR2 YFSETQ. This chain's CDR3 is CASSLTGQGVNTEAFF. DNA for the CDR3: TGCGCCAGCAGCTTGACCGGACAGGGGGTTAACACTGAAGCTTTCTTT. The full variable domain, in which reference TRBV5-1 and TRBJ1-1 provide the parts outside the CDR3, is KAGVTQTPRYLIKTRGQQVTLSCSPISGHRSVSWYQQTPGQGLQFLFEYFSETQRNKGNFPGRFSGRQFSNSRSEMNVSTLELGDSALYLCASSLTGQGVNTEAFFGQGTRLTVV.

This clonotype was detected a few times. This chain connects TRBV27 to TRBJ2-1; 11 bases are shared with TRBD2. With 2 bases clipped from V and 6 bases from J, the junction kept 12 bases outside the gene matches. Germline loops: CDR1 MNHEY, CDR2 SMNVEV (reference sequence). This CDR3 comprises 18 residues. The CDR3 is CASSLRTTSGSFPNEQFF. As DNA, the CDR3 is TGTGCCAGCAGTTTACGGACCACTAGCGGGAGTTTTCCCAATGAGCAGTTCTTC.

This clonotype was detected many times. The gene calls are TRBV20-1 and TRBJ2-1; no firm D call. CDR3 size: 17 residues. Per germline, CDR1 DFQATT and CDR2 SNEGSKA (reference sequence). Trimming took 6 bases from V and 0 from J, leaving 21 bases between them. This CDR3 is CSAVDRFGRSSYNEQFF. The DNA for the CDR3 is TGCAGTGCCGTTGATCGTTTCGGCAGGAGCTCCTACAATGAGCAGTTCTTC.

This clonotype was detected many times. The rearrangement links TRBV28 to TRBJ1-1, with 9 bases that match TRBD1. The CDR3 covers 15 residues. V lost 5 bases and J lost 1; bases outside the gene matches: 5. Germline assignment: CDR1 MDHEN and CDR2 SYDVKM. The CDR3 loop reads CASSPTGGKNTEAFF. CDR3 nucleotides: TGTGCCAGCAGTCCGACAGGGGGTAAGAACACTGAAGCTTTCTTT.

This clonotype showed up many times. The chain recombines TRBV30 with TRBJ2-1; either TRBD1 or TRBD2 may supply D (5 bases each). Per germline, CDR1 GTSNPN and CDR2 SVGIG (reference sequence). The CDR3 has 15 residues. V lost 2 bases, J lost 8 bases, and 19 bases lay in between. As DNA, the CDR3 is TGTGCCTGGAGTACCGGGACCCGGAACCTGGATGAGCAGTTCTTC. This translates into CAWSTGTRNLDEQFF.

This clonotype showed up many times. The gene calls are TRBV20-1 and TRBJ2-1; no clear D. This CDR3 has 15 residues. Germline loops: CDR1 DFQATT, CDR2 SNEGSKA (reference sequence). The germline V and J ends were trimmed by 6 bases and 4 bases, with 19 bases remaining between them. The CDR3 DNA follows: TGCAGTGCAAGCAAGCGCCCACCTAGTTACAATGAGCAGTTCTTC. Translating gives CSASKRPPSYNEQFF.

This clonotype has ten or more counts. The V and J genes are TRBV5-5 and TRBJ2-2; D assignment may be TRBD1 or TRBD2 (6 bases each). CDR1 and CDR2 from the germline V gene are SGHKS and YYEKEE (reference sequence). V was cut by 4 bases and J by 5 bases, with 15 bases left in between. The CDR3 covers 15 residues. The CDR3 DNA reads TGTGCCAGCAGCATGACCCTAGGGGGGACCGGGGAGCTGTTTTTT. It specifies CASSMTLGGTGELFF.

This clonotype occurred many times. The chain links TRBV6-1 to TRBJ2-7, with 9 bases matching TRBD2. The CDR3 sequence is 14 residues long. V dropped 6 bases and J dropped 2; count of bases not matched to a gene: 5. Per germline, CDR1 MNHNS and CDR2 SASEGT. CDR3 residues: CASRRTSEAYEQYF. CDR3 sequence (DNA): TGTGCCAGCAGACGGACTAGCGAGGCCTACGAGCAGTACTTC.

This clonotype was counted ten times or more. The rearrangement links TRBV3-1 to TRBJ1-2, with 9 bases identical to TRBD1. This CDR3 has 17 residues. In germline, CDR1 is LGHDT, CDR2 YNNKEL (reference sequence). The V and J ends lost 3 bases and 5 bases, in that order; junction bases with no gene match: 13. The CDR3 sequence: CASSQVDLGQGGYGYTF. The CDR3 coding sequence is TGTGCCAGCAGCCAGGTGGACCTGGGACAGGGAGGGTATGGCTACACCTTC.

This clonotype was counted at least ten times. This chain uses TRBV11-2 with TRBJ2-1; 11 bases are shared with TRBD2. Germline V gene data show CDR1 as SGHAT and CDR2 as FQNNGV. V shed 5 bases, J shed 2 bases, and the junction held 2 bases outside the gene matches. This CDR3 is 15 amino acids long. Written as DNA, the CDR3 is TGTGCCAGCAGCATGACTAGCGGGACCTACAATGAGCAGTTCTTC. It is translated as CASSMTSGTYNEQFF.

This clonotype was detected many times. The chain carries TRBV6-1 and TRBJ2-1, with 11 bases lining up with TRBD2. The V gene's germline CDR1 is MNHNS and CDR2 SASEGT. This CDR3 is 16 amino acids long. The J segment lost 4 bases and the V segment lost 5 bases, leaving 7 bases of the junction unmatched. The CDR3 region is CASSPRGLAAYNEQFF. The CDR3 region has the DNA TGTGCCAGCAGTCCGAGGGGACTAGCGGCTTACAATGAGCAGTTCTTC.

This clonotype was picked up a small number of times. V gene TRBV24-1 combines with J gene TRBJ2-7; 9 bases line up with TRBD2. This CDR3 spans 15 amino acids. Germline-derived CDR1 and CDR2 are KGHDR and SFDVKD. Trimming cost V 3 bases and J 5 bases; bases outside gene matches: 7. CDR3 amino acids: CATSDTTSGRDEQYF. DNA of the CDR3: TGTGCCACCAGTGATACGACTAGCGGTAGGGACGAGCAGTACTTC.